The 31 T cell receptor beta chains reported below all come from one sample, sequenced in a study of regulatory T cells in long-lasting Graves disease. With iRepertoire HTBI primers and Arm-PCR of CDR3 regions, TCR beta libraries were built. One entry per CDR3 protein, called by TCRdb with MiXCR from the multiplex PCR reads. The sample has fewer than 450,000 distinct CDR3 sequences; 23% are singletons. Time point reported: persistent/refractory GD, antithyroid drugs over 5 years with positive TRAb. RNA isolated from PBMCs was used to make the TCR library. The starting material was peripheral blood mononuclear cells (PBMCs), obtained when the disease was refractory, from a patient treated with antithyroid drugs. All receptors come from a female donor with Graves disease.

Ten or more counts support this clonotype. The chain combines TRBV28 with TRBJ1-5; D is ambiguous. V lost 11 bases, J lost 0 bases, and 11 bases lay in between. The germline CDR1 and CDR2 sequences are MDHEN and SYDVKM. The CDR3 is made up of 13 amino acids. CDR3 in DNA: TGTGCCGCAAGACGATCTAGCAATCAGCCCCAGCATTTT. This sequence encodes CAARRSSNQPQHF.

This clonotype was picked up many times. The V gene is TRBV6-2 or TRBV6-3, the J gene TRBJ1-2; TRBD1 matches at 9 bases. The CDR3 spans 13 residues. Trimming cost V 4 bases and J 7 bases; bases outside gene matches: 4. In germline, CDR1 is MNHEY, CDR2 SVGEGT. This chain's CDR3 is CASSLRQGGGYTF. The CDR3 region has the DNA TGTGCCAGCAGTTTGAGACAGGGGGGTGGCTACACCTTC.

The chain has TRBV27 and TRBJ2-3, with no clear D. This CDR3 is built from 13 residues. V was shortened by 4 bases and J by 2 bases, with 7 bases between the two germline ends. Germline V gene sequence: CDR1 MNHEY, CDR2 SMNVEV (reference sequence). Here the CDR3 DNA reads TGTGCCAGCAGTTCTCTACCCACAGATACGCAGTATTTT. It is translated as CASSSLPTDTQYF.

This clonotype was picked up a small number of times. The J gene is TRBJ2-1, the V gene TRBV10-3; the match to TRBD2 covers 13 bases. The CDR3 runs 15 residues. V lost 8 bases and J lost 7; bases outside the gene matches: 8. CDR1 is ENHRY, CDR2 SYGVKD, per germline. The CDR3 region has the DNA TGTGCCATCGGGGGAGGGACTAGCGGGATTAATGAGCAGTTCTTC. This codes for CAIGGGTSGINEQFF.

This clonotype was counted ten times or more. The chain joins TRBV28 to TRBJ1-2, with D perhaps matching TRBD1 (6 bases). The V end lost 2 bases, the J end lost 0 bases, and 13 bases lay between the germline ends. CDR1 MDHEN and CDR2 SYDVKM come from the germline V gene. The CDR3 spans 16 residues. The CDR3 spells CASSLAGGSANYGYTF. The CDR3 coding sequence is TGTGCCAGCAGTTTAGCGGGGGGCTCAGCTAACTATGGCTACACCTTC.

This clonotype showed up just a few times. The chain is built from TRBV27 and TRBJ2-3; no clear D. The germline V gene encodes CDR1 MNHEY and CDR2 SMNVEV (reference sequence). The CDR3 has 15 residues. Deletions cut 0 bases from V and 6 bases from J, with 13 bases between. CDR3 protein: CASSLSFALSDTQYF. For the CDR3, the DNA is TGTGCCAGCAGTTTATCCTTCGCCTTATCGGATACGCAGTATTTT.

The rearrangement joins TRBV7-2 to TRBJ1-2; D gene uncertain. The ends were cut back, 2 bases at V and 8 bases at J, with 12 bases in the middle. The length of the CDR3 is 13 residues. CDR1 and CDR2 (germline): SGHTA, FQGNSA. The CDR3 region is CASSLMPRQGYTF. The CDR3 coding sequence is TGTGCCAGCAGCTTAATGCCCCGGCAGGGCTACACCTTC.

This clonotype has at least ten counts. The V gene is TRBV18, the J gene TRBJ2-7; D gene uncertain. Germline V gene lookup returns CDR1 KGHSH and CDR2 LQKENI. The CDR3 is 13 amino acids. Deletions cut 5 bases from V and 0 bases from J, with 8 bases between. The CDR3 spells CASSAASSYEQYF. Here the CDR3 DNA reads TGTGCCAGCTCAGCGGCGAGCTCCTACGAGCAGTACTTC.

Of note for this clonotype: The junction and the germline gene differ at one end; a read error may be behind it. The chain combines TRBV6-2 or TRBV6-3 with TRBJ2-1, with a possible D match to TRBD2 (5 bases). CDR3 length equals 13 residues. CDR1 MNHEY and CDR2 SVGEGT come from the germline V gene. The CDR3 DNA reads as TGTGCCAGCAGGCCTGGGATAGCTGGGGAGCCGTTCTTC. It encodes CASRPGIAGEPFF.

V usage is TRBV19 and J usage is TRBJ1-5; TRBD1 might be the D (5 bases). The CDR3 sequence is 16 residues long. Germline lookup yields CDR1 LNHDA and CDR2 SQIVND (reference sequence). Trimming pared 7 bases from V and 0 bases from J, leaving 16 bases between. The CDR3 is CASTQGRRYSNQPQHF. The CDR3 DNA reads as TGTGCCAGTACTCAGGGCCGTAGGTATAGCAATCAGCCCCAGCATTTT.

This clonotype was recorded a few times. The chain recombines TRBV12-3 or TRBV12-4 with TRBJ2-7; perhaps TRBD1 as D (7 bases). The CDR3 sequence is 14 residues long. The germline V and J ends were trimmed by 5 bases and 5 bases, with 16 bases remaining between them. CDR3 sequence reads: CASSIRQGGNEQYF. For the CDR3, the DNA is TGTGCCAGCAGTATACGACAGGGCGGGAACGAGCAGTACTTC.

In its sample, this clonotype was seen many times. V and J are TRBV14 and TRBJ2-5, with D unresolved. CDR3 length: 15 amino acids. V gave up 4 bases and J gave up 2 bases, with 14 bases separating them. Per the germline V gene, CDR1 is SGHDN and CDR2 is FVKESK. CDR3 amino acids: CASSRTDGKQETQYF. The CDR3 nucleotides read TGTGCCAGCAGCCGGACGGACGGAAAACAAGAGACCCAGTACTTC.

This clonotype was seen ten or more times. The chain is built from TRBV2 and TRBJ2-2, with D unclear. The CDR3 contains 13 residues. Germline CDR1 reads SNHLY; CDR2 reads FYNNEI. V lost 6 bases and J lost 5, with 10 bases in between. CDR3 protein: CASRADATGELFF. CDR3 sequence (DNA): TGTGCCAGCAGGGCGGACGCAACCGGGGAGCTGTTTTTT.

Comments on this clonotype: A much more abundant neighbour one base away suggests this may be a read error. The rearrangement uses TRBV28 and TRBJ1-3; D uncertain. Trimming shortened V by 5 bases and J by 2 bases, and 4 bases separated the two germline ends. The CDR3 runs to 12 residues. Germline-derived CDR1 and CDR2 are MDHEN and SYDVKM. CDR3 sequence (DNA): TGTGCCAGCAGTGAAACTGGAAACACCATATATTTT. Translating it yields CASSETGNTIYF.

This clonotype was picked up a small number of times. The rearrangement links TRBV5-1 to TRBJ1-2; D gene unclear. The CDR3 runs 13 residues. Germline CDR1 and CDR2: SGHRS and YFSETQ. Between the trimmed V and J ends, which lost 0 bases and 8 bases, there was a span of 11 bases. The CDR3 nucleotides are TGCGCCAGCAGCTTGGCCGAGTCTTGGGGCTACACCTTC. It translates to CASSLAESWGYTF.

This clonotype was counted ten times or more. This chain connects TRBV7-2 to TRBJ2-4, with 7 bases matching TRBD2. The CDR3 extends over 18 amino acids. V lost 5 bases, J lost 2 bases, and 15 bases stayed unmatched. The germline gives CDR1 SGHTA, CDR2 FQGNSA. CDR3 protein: CASSPRGSSGVTKNIQYF. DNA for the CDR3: TGTGCCAGCAGCCCGCGAGGGTCCAGCGGGGTTACCAAAAACATTCAGTACTTC.

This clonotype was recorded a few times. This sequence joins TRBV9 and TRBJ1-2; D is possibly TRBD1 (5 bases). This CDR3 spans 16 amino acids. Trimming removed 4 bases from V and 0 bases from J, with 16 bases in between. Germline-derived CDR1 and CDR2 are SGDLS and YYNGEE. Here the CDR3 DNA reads TGTGCCAGCAGCTGCTCCCCGGGACCCCCTAACTATGGCTACACCTTC. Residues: CASSCSPGPPNYGYTF.

The CDR3 sequence: CASSLRGMGYYGYTF. The DNA for the CDR3 is TGTGCCAGCAGTTTACGGGGGATGGGGTACTATGGCTACACCTTC. The chain links TRBV27 to TRBJ1-2; tentatively, D is TRBD1 (5 bases). The CDR3 runs to 15 residues. Germline CDR1 is MNHEY and CDR2 is SMNVEV (reference sequence). V dropped 2 bases and J dropped 3 bases, with 13 bases sitting between them.

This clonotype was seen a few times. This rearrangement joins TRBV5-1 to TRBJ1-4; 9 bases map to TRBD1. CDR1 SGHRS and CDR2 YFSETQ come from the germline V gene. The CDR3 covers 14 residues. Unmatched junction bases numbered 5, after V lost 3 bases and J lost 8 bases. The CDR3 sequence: CASSYRTGEEKLFF. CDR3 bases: TGCGCCAGCAGCTACCGGACAGGGGAAGAAAAACTGTTTTTT. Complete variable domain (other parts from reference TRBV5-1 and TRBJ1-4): KAGVTQTPRYLIKTRGQQVTLSCSPISGHRSVSWYQQTPGQGLQFLFEYFSETQRNKGNFPGRFSGRQFSNSRSEMNVSTLELGDSALYLCASSYRTGEEKLFFGSGTQLSVL.

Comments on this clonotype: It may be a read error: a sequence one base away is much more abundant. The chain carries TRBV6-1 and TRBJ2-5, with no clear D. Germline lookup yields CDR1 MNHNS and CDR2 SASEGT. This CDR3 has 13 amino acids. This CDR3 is CASRGPGQETLYF. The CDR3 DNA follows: TGTGCCAGCAGGGGTCCCGGCCAAGAGACCCTGTACTTC.

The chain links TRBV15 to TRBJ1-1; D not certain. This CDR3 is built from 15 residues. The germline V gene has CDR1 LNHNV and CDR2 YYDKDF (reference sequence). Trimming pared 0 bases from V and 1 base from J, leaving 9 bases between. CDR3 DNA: TGTGCCACCAGCAGAGATCGGGGAGGGAACACTGAAGCTTTCTTT. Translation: CATSRDRGGNTEAFF.

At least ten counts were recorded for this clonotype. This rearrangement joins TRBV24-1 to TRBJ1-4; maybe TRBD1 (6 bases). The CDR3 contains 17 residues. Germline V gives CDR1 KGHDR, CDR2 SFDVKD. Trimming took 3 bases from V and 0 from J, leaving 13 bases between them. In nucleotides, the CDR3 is TGTGCCACCAGTGATCGGGGGGCCAACCCAACTAATGAAAAACTGTTTTTT. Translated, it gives CATSDRGANPTNEKLFF.

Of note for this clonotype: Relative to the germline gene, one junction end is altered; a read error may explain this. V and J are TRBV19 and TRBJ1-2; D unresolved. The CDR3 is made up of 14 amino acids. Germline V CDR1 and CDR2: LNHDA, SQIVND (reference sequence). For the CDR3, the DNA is TGTTCCAGTAGTGGAACACAGAAAAACTATGGCTACACCTTC. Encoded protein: CSSSGTQKNYGYTF. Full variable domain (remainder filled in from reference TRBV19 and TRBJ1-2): DGGITQSPKYLFRKEGQNVTLSCEQNLNHDAMYWYRQDPGQGLRLIYYSQIVNDFQKGDIAEGYSVSREKKESFPLTVTSAQKNPTAFYLCSSSGTQKNYGYTFGSGTRLTVV.

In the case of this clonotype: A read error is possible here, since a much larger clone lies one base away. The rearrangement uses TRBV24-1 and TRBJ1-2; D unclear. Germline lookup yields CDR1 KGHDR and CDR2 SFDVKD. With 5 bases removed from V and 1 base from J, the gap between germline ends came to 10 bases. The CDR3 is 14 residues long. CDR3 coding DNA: TGTGCCACCAGTGGTTATCGGGTTAACTATGGCTACACCTTC. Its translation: CATSGYRVNYGYTF.

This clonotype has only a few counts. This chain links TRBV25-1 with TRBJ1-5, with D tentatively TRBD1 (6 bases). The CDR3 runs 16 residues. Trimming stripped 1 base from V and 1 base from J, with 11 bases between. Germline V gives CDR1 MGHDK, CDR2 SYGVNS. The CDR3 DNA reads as TGTGCCAGCAGTGAATCCACGGGGGGCAGCAATCAGCCCCAGCATTTT. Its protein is CASSESTGGSNQPQHF.

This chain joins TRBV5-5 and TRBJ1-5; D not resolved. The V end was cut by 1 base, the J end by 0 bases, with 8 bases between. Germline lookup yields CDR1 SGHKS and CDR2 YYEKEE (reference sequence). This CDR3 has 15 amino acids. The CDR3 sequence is CASSLYPVSNQPQHF. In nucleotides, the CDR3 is TGTGCCAGCAGCTTGTATCCAGTTAGCAATCAGCCCCAGCATTTT.

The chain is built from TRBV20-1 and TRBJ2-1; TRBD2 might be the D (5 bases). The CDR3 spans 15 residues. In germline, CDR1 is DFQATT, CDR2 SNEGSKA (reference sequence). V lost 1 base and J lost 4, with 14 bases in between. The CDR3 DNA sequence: TGCAGTGCTAGAGTTCTGAGGGCCCCGTACAATGAGCAGTTCTTC. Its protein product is CSARVLRAPYNEQFF.

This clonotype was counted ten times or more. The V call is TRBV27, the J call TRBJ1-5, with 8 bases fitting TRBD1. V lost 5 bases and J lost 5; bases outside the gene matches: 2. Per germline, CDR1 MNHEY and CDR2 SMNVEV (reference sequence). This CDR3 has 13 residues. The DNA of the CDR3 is TGTGCCAGCAGTCGGGACAGGTATCAGCCCCAGCATTTT. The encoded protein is CASSRDRYQPQHF.

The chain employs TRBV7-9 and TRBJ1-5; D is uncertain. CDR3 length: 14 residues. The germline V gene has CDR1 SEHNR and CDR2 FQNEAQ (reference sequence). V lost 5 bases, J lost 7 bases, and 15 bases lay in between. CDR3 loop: CASSPTGLAQPQHF. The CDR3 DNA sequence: TGTGCCAGCAGCCCCACCGGGTTGGCACAGCCCCAGCATTTT.

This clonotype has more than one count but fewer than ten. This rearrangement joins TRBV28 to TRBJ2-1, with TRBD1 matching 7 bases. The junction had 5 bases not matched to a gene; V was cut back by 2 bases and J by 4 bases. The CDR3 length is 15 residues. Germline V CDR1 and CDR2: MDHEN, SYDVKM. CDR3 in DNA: TGTGCCAGCAGTTTAATCCAGGGGGATTACAATGAGCAGTTCTTC. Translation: CASSLIQGDYNEQFF.

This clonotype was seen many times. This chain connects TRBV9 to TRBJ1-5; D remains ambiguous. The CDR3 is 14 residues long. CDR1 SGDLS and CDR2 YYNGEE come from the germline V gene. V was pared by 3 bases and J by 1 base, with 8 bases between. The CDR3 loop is CASSGPGSNQPQHF. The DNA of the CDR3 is TGTGCCAGCAGCGGCCCGGGGAGCAATCAGCCCCAGCATTTT. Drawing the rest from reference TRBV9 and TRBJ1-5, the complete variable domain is DSGVTQTPKHLITATGQRVTLRCSPRSGDLSVYWYQQSLDQGLQFLIQYYNGEERAKGNILERFSAQQFPDLHSELNLSSLELGDSALYFCASSGPGSNQPQHFGDGTRLSIL.